The 17 T cell receptor beta chains below all came from one sample that was sequenced in a study of cytomegalovirus exposure and HLA in healthy donors. With 60 Vbeta and 13 Jbeta primers, the PCR was carried out. Sequencing was performed with immunoSEQ multiplex PCR; in TCRdb, only in-frame clones are kept and a portion is missing. Of about 160,000 clones detected, 60% to 85% appear once; the ten largest clones hold around 3.4%. Input material: PBMCs. The receptors originated from a man younger than 45 in good health and CMV-seropositive.

The chain is built from TRBV27 and TRBJ2-7; D remains unclear. The CDR3 extends over 15 amino acids. V was pared by 7 bases and J by 2 bases, with 18 bases between. CDR1 is MNHEY, CDR2 SMNVEV, per germline (reference sequence). The CDR3 loop reads CASNPLSTSTYEQYF. The DNA for the CDR3 is TGTGCCAGCAATCCATTATCGACATCAACCTACGAGCAGTACTTC.

This clone was counted between two and nine times. The gene calls are TRBV6-5 and TRBJ2-7; 9 bases align to TRBD1. CDR3 length equals 14 residues. Germline loops: CDR1 MNHEY, CDR2 SVGAGI. V shed 7 bases, J shed 3 bases, and the junction held 7 bases outside the gene matches. CDR3 sequence (DNA): TGTGCCAGCACCCGTGGGGGACAGGGCTACGAGCAGTACTTC. It specifies CASTRGGQGYEQYF.

The gene calls are TRBV4-3 and TRBJ1-1; unclear D gene. The CDR3 runs 12 residues. Deletions cut 2 bases from V and 10 bases from J, with 11 bases between. Germline CDR1 reads LGHNA; CDR2 reads YSLEER. DNA for the CDR3: TGCGCCAGCAGCCAAAGGCCAGGTCTAGCTTTCTTT. It is translated as CASSQRPGLAFF.

The rearrangement joins TRBV12-5 to TRBJ1-4; D may be TRBD1 (6 bases). CDR1 is LGHNT, CDR2 FRNRAP, per germline. Trimming shortened V by 6 bases and J by 4 bases, and 12 bases separated the two germline ends. The CDR3 extends over 14 amino acids. DNA of the CDR3: TGTGCTAGTGGCGGGACACCGAGTAATGAAAAACTGTTTTTT. Amino acids: CASGGTPSNEKLFF. Based on the CDR3 plus reference TRBV12-5 and TRBJ1-4, the full variable domain is DARVTQTPRHKVTEMGQEVTMRCQPILGHNTVFWYRQTMMQGLELLAYFRNRAPLDDSGMPKDRFSAEMPDATLATLKIQPSEPRDSAVYFCASGGTPSNEKLFFGSGTQLSVL.

The J gene is TRBJ2-7, the V gene TRBV28; TRBD2 is a possible D gene (6 bases). CDR1 is MDHEN and CDR2 is SYDVKM in the germline V gene. The CDR3 totals 15 residues. V gave up 3 bases and J gave up 3 bases, with 15 bases separating them. This chain's CDR3 is CASSFQAGAGYEQYF. In nucleotides, the CDR3 is TGTGCCAGCAGTTTCCAGGCCGGAGCGGGCTACGAGCAGTACTTC. Combining the CDR3 with reference TRBV28 and TRBJ2-7 gives the whole variable domain DVKVTQSSRYLVKRTGEKVFLECVQDMDHENMFWYRQDPGLGLRLIYFSYDVKMKEKGDIPEGYSVSREKKERFSLILESASTNQTSMYLCASSFQAGAGYEQYFGPGTRLTVT.

V usage is TRBV6-4 and J usage is TRBJ2-1; a weak D match, TRBD1 (8 bases). Germline V gives CDR1 MRHNA, CDR2 SNTAGT. V lost 2 bases and J 2 bases, leaving 13 bases between the germline ends. The CDR3 has 16 amino acids. The CDR3 DNA follows: TGTGCCAGCAGTGACCAAACAGGGGGGGCCTACAATGAGCAGTTCTTC. It specifies CASSDQTGGAYNEQFF.

This chain joins TRBV11-3 and TRBJ2-5, with a possible D match to TRBD2 (6 bases). Germline CDR1 and CDR2: SGHNT and YENEEA. Trimming removed 8 bases from V and 1 base from J, with 14 bases in between. The CDR3 sequence is 14 residues long. The CDR3 region is CASALGGSQETQYF. The CDR3 DNA sequence: TGTGCCAGCGCCTTGGGGGGTTCCCAAGAGACCCAGTACTTC.

The gene calls are TRBV14 and TRBJ2-5; TRBD1 might be the D (6 bases). The CDR3 spans 13 residues. Trimming cost V 5 bases and J 7 bases, with 14 bases left between them. The germline CDR1 and CDR2 sequences are SGHDN and FVKESK. CDR3 in DNA: TGTGCCAGCAGCGGGGGCAGTCTTAGGACCCAGTACTTC. It codes for CASSGGSLRTQYF.

This clone was counted a few times. This chain uses TRBV27 with TRBJ1-6; D call uncertain. The CDR3 is made up of 16 amino acids. Germline values: CDR1 MNHEY, CDR2 SMNVEV (reference sequence). The V and J ends lost 2 bases and 2 bases respectively, with 10 bases between them. The CDR3 region has the DNA TGTGCCAGCAGTTTAGATACAGCCACCTATAATTCACCCCTCCACTTT. The encoded protein is CASSLDTATYNSPLHF.

The rearrangement uses TRBV5-4 and TRBJ2-2; D remains unclear. The CDR3 is 13 amino acids. Germline assignment: CDR1 SGHNT and CDR2 YYREEE (reference sequence). The ends were cut back, 0 bases at V and 7 bases at J, with 7 bases in the middle. In DNA, the CDR3 is TGTGCCAGCAGCTTGGATGGCCTCGGGGAGCTGTTTTTT. This encodes CASSLDGLGELFF.

This clone was picked up a small number of times. This chain connects TRBV6-4 to TRBJ2-3, with 9 bases fitting TRBD2. This CDR3 has 14 residues. V shed 2 bases and J 4 bases; nucleotides not matched to a gene: 1. Germline values: CDR1 MRHNA, CDR2 SNTAGT. The CDR3 loop reads CASSDGGGADTQYF. CDR3 in DNA: TGTGCCAGCAGTGACGGCGGGGGGGCAGATACGCAGTATTTT.

This rearrangement joins TRBV29-1 to TRBJ1-2; 9 bases agree with TRBD1. The junction had 5 bases not matched to a gene; V was cut back by 7 bases and J by 8 bases. CDR1 is SQVTM, CDR2 ANQGSEA, per germline. The CDR3 spans 11 residues. Here the CDR3 DNA reads TGCAGCGGGAGGACAGGGGACGGCTACACCTTC. As protein: CSGRTGDGYTF.

The chain recombines TRBV28 with TRBJ2-1, with D hard to call. Germline V gene sequence: CDR1 MDHEN, CDR2 SYDVKM. The CDR3 consists of 16 residues. Trimming removed 3 bases from V and 5 bases from J, with 17 bases in between. The CDR3 loop reads CASSFDRSMGDNEQFF. CDR3 coding DNA: TGTGCCAGCAGTTTTGACCGGTCGATGGGCGACAATGAGCAGTTCTTC.

V gene TRBV9 combines with J gene TRBJ2-2; weak D call: TRBD2 (5 bases). V lost 6 bases, J lost 0 bases, and 9 bases lay in between. Germline V gene lookup returns CDR1 SGDLS and CDR2 YYNGEE. This CDR3 comprises 14 residues. The CDR3 nucleotides are TGTGCCAGCACCCCGGGAACGAACACCGGGGAGCTGTTTTTT. It yields the protein CASTPGTNTGELFF.

This chain connects TRBV6-1 to TRBJ2-5; 7 bases match TRBD2. The J call is uncertain, as TRBJ2-7 better fits the DNA end. Germline V lookup: CDR1 MNHNS, CDR2 SASEGT. CDR3 length: 14 amino acids. Written as DNA, the CDR3 is TGTGCCAGCCGATTTGGGGGGGGAACCTACGAGCAGTACTTC. Translation gives CASRFGGGTYEQYF.

V and J are TRBV5-5 and TRBJ2-1, with TRBD2 matching 10 bases. With V trimmed by 0 bases and J by 4 bases, 4 bases remained unmatched. CDR3 length: 16 residues. Germline-derived CDR1 and CDR2 are SGHKS and YYEKEE (reference sequence). The CDR3 DNA reads as TGTGCCAGCAGCTTGGACCCACTAGCGGGGTACAATGAGCAGTTCTTC. It specifies CASSLDPLAGYNEQFF.

The chain recombines TRBV27 with TRBJ2-7; TRBD1 agrees at 8 bases. There are 13 residues in the CDR3. Germline lookup yields CDR1 MNHEY and CDR2 SMNVEV (reference sequence). J was trimmed by 0 bases and V by 8 bases; bases with no gene match: 3. As DNA, the CDR3 is TGTGCCAGCGGGCAGGGGGCCTCCTACGAGCAGTACTTC. Residues: CASGQGASYEQYF.